This T cell receptor beta chain was profiled in a study of T cells in tuberculosis. TCRdb's table, derived via immunoSEQ multiplex PCR, lists solely in-frame clones and lacks some. The sample shows under 50,000 clones, 95% of them seen only once. Details on this clone: Its target is unknown.

General study results and limits: Active tuberculosis patients had shorter CDR3-alpha; the beta difference was nonsignificant. Samples were chosen by availability of cryopreserved specimens. Active tuberculosis alpha repertoires lay closer to GMM-specific TCRs than controls'.

This sequence originates from a donor between 10 and 29 years old with latent tuberculosis or without tuberculosis infection. The specimen was PBMCs.

Written as DNA, the CDR3 is TGTGCCAGCAGCTTAGAGGGGGCGGGGTGGAACACTGAAGCTTTCTTT. It codes for CASSLEGAGWNTEAFF. The chain carries TRBV7-8 and TRBJ1-1; 7 nucleotides match TRBD1. This CDR3 has 16 residues. V shed 1 base, J shed 1 base, and the junction held 6 bases outside the gene matches. Germline CDR1 is SGHVS and CDR2 is FQNEAQ. Using reference TRBV7-8 and TRBJ1-1 for the parts outside the CDR3, the full variable domain is GAGVSQSPRYKVAKRGQDVALRCDPISGHVSLFWYQQALGQGPEFLTYFQNEAQLDKSGLPSDRFFAERPEGSVSTLKIQRTQQEDSAVYLCASSLEGAGWNTEAFFGQGTRLTVV.